This TCR beta chain was identified in a study of OX40 agonist ivuxolimab in advanced cancers. Study-wide results and limits: A proportion of nonresponders additionally exhibited low normalized T-cell clonal expansion.

A remark on this clone: Its target is not known.

Germline V gene sequence: CDR1 SQVTM, CDR2 ANQGSEA. Trimming took 4 bases from V and 4 from J, leaving 14 bases between them. This CDR3 region has 13 residues. Repertoires were generated with immunoSEQ multiplex PCR, while TCRdb's copy carries only in-frame clones and drops some. The profile shows about 52,000 clones, less than 90% of them singletons. This TCR derives from an adult with an advanced solid tumor such as melanoma, head and neck, liver or kidney cancer. Here the sequenced sample was CD4+ or CD8+ T cells sorted from blood, taken in a trial of the OX40 agonist ivuxolimab. This chain links TRBV29-1 with TRBJ2-7; D is possibly TRBD1 or TRBD2 (5 bases each). Here the CDR3 reads CSVGPGAPYEQYF. Here the CDR3 DNA reads TGCAGCGTTGGGCCCGGGGCACCTTACGAGCAGTACTTC.